The 22 T cell receptor beta chains reported below all come from one sample, sequenced in a study of shared clonotypes between healthy human individuals. Libraries were prepared by immunoSEQ multiplex PCR; TCRdb keeps only in-frame clonotypes and omits some of them. The sample includes approximately 1,000,000 clones, 70% to 80% of them seen just once. The sample consisted of memory CD4+ T cells from PBMCs. Subset of the sample: CD45RA-negative fraction. These receptors came from a young man in good health. Some clones in this sample may be carry-over from other donors' samples.

V gene TRBV2 combines with J gene TRBJ2-5, with D possibly being TRBD1 (6 bases). The CDR3 spans 14 residues. Trimming took 5 bases from V and 2 from J, leaving 12 bases between them. Germline CDR1 SNHLY, CDR2 FYNNEI. DNA of the CDR3: TGTGCCAGCAGTTATGACAGGTTACAAGAGACCCAGTACTTC. Protein product: CASSYDRLQETQYF.

This clone was picked up one time. V usage is TRBV5-1 and J usage is TRBJ2-1; 11 bases are shared with TRBD2. Germline V CDR1 and CDR2: SGHRS, YFSETQ. J lost 14 bases, V lost 1 base, and 8 bases had no gene match. The CDR3 runs to 14 residues. The DNA of the CDR3 is TGCGCCAGCAGCTTGATTGGAACTAGCGGGAGTAAGTTCTTC. It translates to CASSLIGTSGSKFF.

The V call is TRBV18, the J call TRBJ1-1; TRBD1 agrees at 8 bases. Per the germline V gene, CDR1 is KGHSH and CDR2 is LQKENI. V lost 4 bases and J lost 1; bases outside the gene matches: 11. This CDR3 contains 17 residues. The CDR3 DNA sequence: TGTGCCAGCTCACTGGTCCAATGGACAGGGCGGAACACTGAAGCTTTCTTT. Protein sequence: CASSLVQWTGRNTEAFF.

The rearrangement links TRBV5-5 to TRBJ2-2, with 9 bases identical to TRBD2. The CDR3 length is 18 residues. Germline trimming cut 2 bases from V and 0 bases from J; bases unmatched to any gene: 8. From germline, CDR1 is SGHKS and CDR2 YYEKEE (reference sequence). In nucleotides, the CDR3 is TGTGCCAGCAGCTTTTTCGCTAGCGGGATGGCGAACACCGGGGAGCTGTTTTTT. This gives the protein CASSFFASGMANTGELFF.

The rearrangement uses TRBV10-3 and TRBJ2-1, with 10 bases aligning to TRBD1. CDR3 length equals 15 residues. The V segment lost 6 bases and the J segment 7 bases; nucleotides outside the gene matches: 9. Germline assignment: CDR1 ENHRY and CDR2 SYGVKD. CDR3 protein: CAIRPRDRGANEQFF. The CDR3 nucleotides are TGTGCCATCAGACCCCGGGACAGGGGTGCAAATGAGCAGTTCTTC.

CDR3 in amino acids: CASSGGQGLYNEQFF. The CDR3 region has the DNA TGTGCCAGCAGTGGAGGGCAGGGCCTCTACAATGAGCAGTTCTTC. The rearrangement uses TRBV6-5 and TRBJ2-1; a possible D gene is TRBD2 (6 bases). The V and J ends lost 5 bases and 3 bases respectively, with 14 bases between them. Germline V gene data show CDR1 as MNHEY and CDR2 as SVGAGI. The CDR3 sequence is 15 residues long.

V and J are TRBV5-4 and TRBJ1-2, with a possible D match to TRBD1 (6 bases). This CDR3 is built from 14 residues. The V end was cut by 2 bases, the J end by 1 base, with 9 bases between. Germline CDR1 and CDR2: SGHNT and YYREEE (reference sequence). The CDR3 DNA is TGTGCCAGCAGCTTTGGGACACTTAACTATGGCTACACCTTC. Translation: CASSFGTLNYGYTF. The full variable domain, its missing parts supplied by reference TRBV5-4 and TRBJ1-2, is ETGVTQSPTHLIKTRGQQVTLRCSSQSGHNTVSWYQQALGQGPQFIFQYYREEENGRGNFPPRFSGLQFPNYSSELNVNALELDDSALYLCASSFGTLNYGYTFGSGTRLTVV.

The chain links TRBV21-1 to TRBJ2-5. TRBV21-1 is labeled a pseudogene. This CDR3 comprises 15 residues. CDR3 sequence: CASSRSGTEEETQYF. The CDR3 DNA sequence: TGTGCCAGCAGCAGATCCGGGACGGAAGAAGAGACCCAGTACTTC.

The genes are TRBV10-2 and TRBJ2-3; 7 nucleotides line up with TRBD2. V lost 3 bases, J lost 2 bases, and 5 bases stayed unmatched. Germline V gene data show CDR1 as WSHSY and CDR2 as SAAADI. This CDR3 is 15 amino acids long. The CDR3 DNA follows: TGCGCCAGCAGTGATGGGGGAGGGAACACAGATACGCAGTATTTT. It translates to CASSDGGGNTDTQYF.

In its sample, this clone was seen a few times. The chain links TRBV29-1 to TRBJ1-1; no clear D. The V gene lost 7 bases and the J gene lost 7 bases, with 10 bases spanning the gap. The CDR3 contains 10 residues. Per the germline V gene, CDR1 is SQVTM and CDR2 is ANQGSEA. CDR3 protein: CSAANDEAFF. CDR3 nucleotides: TGCAGCGCAGCAAATGATGAAGCTTTCTTT.

This clone came up a few times. The chain couples TRBV6-5 to TRBJ2-6, with TRBD1 matching over 8 bases. With 5 bases clipped from V and 2 bases from J, the junction kept 2 bases outside the gene matches. The CDR3 has 15 amino acids. Germline V gives CDR1 MNHEY, CDR2 SVGAGI. Here the CDR3 reads CASSKQGAGANVLTF. CDR3 coding DNA: TGTGCCAGCAGTAAACAGGGGGCTGGGGCCAACGTCCTGACTTTC.

This clone showed up just a few times. The rearrangement joins TRBV29-1 to TRBJ1-1; weak D call: TRBD1 (5 bases). The CDR3 has 15 residues. The germline V gene encodes CDR1 SQVTM and CDR2 ANQGSEA. The V end was cut by 4 bases, the J end by 4 bases, with 19 bases between. This chain's CDR3 is CSVGAGSGLITEAFF. The CDR3 DNA follows: TGCAGCGTTGGTGCAGGGAGTGGGTTGATCACTGAAGCTTTCTTT. The full variable domain, completed using reference TRBV29-1 and TRBJ1-1, is SAVISQKPSRDICQRGTSLTIQCQVDSQVTMMFWYRQQPGQSLTLIATANQGSEATYESGFVIDKFPISRPNLTFSTLTVSNMSPEDSSIYLCSVGAGSGLITEAFFGQGTRLTVV.

CDR3 nucleotides: TGTGCCAGCAGCCCAACCTACCCGAGCTCCTACAATGAGCAGTTCTTC. Amino acids: CASSPTYPSSYNEQFF. The J gene is TRBJ2-1, the V gene TRBV11-2; D is undetermined. CDR1 SGHAT and CDR2 FQNNGV come from the germline V gene. V lost 5 bases and J 0 bases, leaving 14 bases between the germline ends. The CDR3 is 16 amino acids.

The chain uses TRBV7-9 and TRBJ2-7; a possible D gene is TRBD1 (5 bases). The germline gives CDR1 SEHNR, CDR2 FQNEAQ (reference sequence). The CDR3 has 12 amino acids. The V end was cut by 4 bases, the J end by 13 bases, with 17 bases between. Here the CDR3 reads CASSWEKGPTYF. Here the CDR3 DNA reads TGTGCCAGCAGCTGGGAAAAGGGGCCAACTTACTTC.

This sequence joins TRBV5-1 and TRBJ2-2; D is undetermined. V was pared by 6 bases and J by 0 bases, with 9 bases between. Per germline, CDR1 SGHRS and CDR2 YFSETQ. The CDR3 contains 14 residues. Written as DNA, the CDR3 is TGCGCCAGCAAGGTACGCTCGAACACCGGGGAGCTGTTTTTT. This codes for CASKVRSNTGELFF.

The V call is TRBV6-5, the J call TRBJ1-1; no clear D gene. V was pared by 2 bases and J by 5 bases, with 15 bases between. The CDR3 runs 15 residues. Germline V gives CDR1 MNHEY, CDR2 SVGAGI. This CDR3 is CASSYGPGFRTEAFF. The CDR3 DNA is TGTGCCAGCAGTTACGGTCCGGGCTTCAGGACTGAAGCTTTCTTT.

This clone turned up a few times. CDR3 nucleotide sequence: TGCGCCAGCACCTACGGGGAGACTTCCTACGAGCAGTACTTC. Encoded protein: CASTYGETSYEQYF. V gene TRBV5-1 combines with J gene TRBJ2-7, with D maybe TRBD2 (5 bases). CDR3 length equals 14 residues. Trimming took 6 bases from V and 1 from J, leaving 14 bases between them. CDR1 is SGHRS and CDR2 is YFSETQ in the germline V gene.

This clone has ten or more counts. The sample carries other DNA sequences with the same CDR3. The chain couples TRBV5-4 to TRBJ2-3; no clear D gene. The CDR3 runs to 12 residues. V lost 0 bases and J lost 2, with 1 base in between. Germline V gives CDR1 SGHNT, CDR2 YYREEE (reference sequence). CDR3 sequence reads: CASSLDTDTQYF. The CDR3 nucleotides read TGTGCCAGCAGCTTGGACACAGATACGCAGTATTTT.

The sample holds one count of this clone. The chain is built from TRBV19 and TRBJ1-2; D unresolved. The CDR3 consists of 18 residues. Looked up from germline, CDR1 is LNHDA and CDR2 is SQIVND (reference sequence). The V end was cut by 2 bases, the J end by 2 bases, with 21 bases between. For the CDR3, the DNA is TGTGCCAGTAGTATACTCAGGCCGGGGAGTCTCCTCAACTATGGCTACACCTTC. Its translation is CASSILRPGSLLNYGYTF. The variable domain in full, completed from reference TRBV19 and TRBJ1-2, reads DGGITQSPKYLFRKEGQNVTLSCEQNLNHDAMYWYRQDPGQGLRLIYYSQIVNDFQKGDIAEGYSVSREKKESFPLTVTSAQKNPTAFYLCASSILRPGSLLNYGYTFGSGTRLTVV.

This clone has just a few counts. The chain joins TRBV9 to TRBJ2-7; 9 nucleotides agree with TRBD2. This CDR3 is built from 15 residues. Germline V lookup: CDR1 SGDLS, CDR2 YYNGEE. V lost 4 bases, J lost 5 bases, and 10 bases stayed unmatched. DNA for the CDR3: TGTGCCAGCAGCCCCAGCGGACTAGCGTTCCACGAGCAGTACTTC. It yields the protein CASSPSGLAFHEQYF.

The chain uses TRBV9 and TRBJ1-2; 7 bases map to TRBD1. CDR3 length equals 15 residues. The trim removed 4 bases at V and 1 base at J, leaving 7 bases unmatched. Germline CDR1 and CDR2: SGDLS and YYNGEE. This CDR3 reads CASSPSAGGNYGYTF. In DNA, the CDR3 is TGTGCCAGCAGCCCCTCAGCAGGGGGTAACTATGGCTACACCTTC.

This clone was picked up one time. The chain links TRBV4-1 to TRBJ2-5; 9 nucleotides match TRBD1. The V gene's germline CDR1 is MGHRA and CDR2 YSYEKL. The J segment lost 5 bases and the V segment lost 4 bases, leaving 14 bases of the junction unmatched. The CDR3 has 17 residues. CDR3 in amino acids: CASSLTGRTGVGETQYF. The DNA for the CDR3 is TGCGCCAGCAGCCTCACAGGCCGGACAGGGGTGGGCGAGACCCAGTACTTC.